This is a list of T cell receptor beta chains from one sample in a study of shared clonotypes between healthy human individuals. The data were produced by immunoSEQ multiplex PCR, yet TCRdb's version contains in-frame clones alone and is incomplete. The sample has 950,000 to 1,100,000 clones, approximately 72% seen once. The specimen was memory CD4+ T cells sorted from blood. These receptors all come from a man aged 18 to 30 in good health. Each CDR3 is given with its conserved first and last residue. Fields, in order: clone size, D gene, J gene, V gene, CDR3 DNA, CDR3 protein. A D gene is named only where the DNA matches it firmly. Not all rows give a size; the values are once, few, many and, for expanded clones, a class.

>-|-|TRBJ2-7|TRBV19
TGTGCCAGTAGCGCCTTGGACAGCTCCTACGAGCAGTACTTC
CASSALDSSYEQYF
>-|-|TRBJ2-7|TRBV5-1
TGCGCCAGCAGCTTGGGCGAGCACGAGCAGTACTTC
CASSLGEHEQYF
>-|-|TRBJ2-3|TRBV7-9
TGTGCCAGCAGCTTCGGGGTCAGAGGCACAGATACGCAGTATTTT
CASSFGVRGTDTQYF
>once|-|TRBJ1-1|TRBV7-2
TGTGCCAGCGCGGTACAGGGTTCCACTGAAGCTTTCTTT
CASAVQGSTEAFF
>once|-|TRBJ1-2|TRBV6-5
TGTGCCAGCAGCTTACTGGGGGGCAGCTATGGCTACACCTTC
CASSLLGGSYGYTF
>few|-|TRBJ1-1|TRBV29-1
TGCAGCGTTGGTGGGGATCGAGCTTTCTTT
CSVGGDRAFF
>-|-|TRBJ1-4|TRBV27
TGTGCCAGCAAAAGTGGGGGGGCTGGGGAAAAACTGTTTTTT
CASKSGGAGEKLFF
>few|-|TRBJ1-4|TRBV28
TGTGCCAGCAGTTTATGGGGGGAGGAAAAACTGTTTTTT
CASSLWGEEKLFF
>few|-|TRBJ1-3|TRBV6-1
TGTGCCAGCACGTCTATCTCTGGAAACACCATATATTTT
CASTSISGNTIYF
>few|TRBD2|TRBJ2-2|TRBV10-3
TGTGCCAGCCGGGGACTAGCGGGGTACGTTGTTGACACCGGGGAGCTGTTTTTT
CASRGLAGYVVDTGELFF
>once|-|TRBJ2-7|TRBV6-1
TGTGCCAGCAGTCCCTCCGACCCTGGCACCTACGAGCAGTACTTC
CASSPSDPGTYEQYF
>-|TRBD2|TRBJ2-3|TRBV7-2
TGTGCCAGCAGCTTGGCCGGGACTAGCGGGGCCACAGATACGCAGTATTTT
CASSLAGTSGATDTQYF
>once|TRBD1|TRBJ2-7|TRBV23-1
TGCGCCAGCAGTCAATACGAGACAGGGGTACGCGAGCAGTACTTC
CASSQYETGVREQYF
>-|TRBD1|TRBJ1-1|TRBV18
TGTGCCAGCTCTCGCGGACAGGGGCAACTGAACACTGAAGCTTTCTTT
CASSRGQGQLNTEAFF
>once|TRBD1|TRBJ2-6|TRBV4-1
TGCGCCAGCAGCCAAGAAGGGACAGGGGGCTCCCCTAGCTCTGGGGCCAACGTCCTGACTTTC
CASSQEGTGGSPSSGANVLTF
>-|-|TRBJ2-7|TRBV2
TGTGCCAGCACGATCCTCGACGAGCAGTACTTC
CASTILDEQYF
>-|TRBD1|TRBJ2-7|TRBV7-2
TGTGCCAGCAGTTTAGTGGGACAGGTGGTTAGCGAGCAGTACTTC
CASSLVGQVVSEQYF
>-|-|TRBJ2-5|TRBV11-2
TGTGCCAGCAGCTCTAGGGCGACTAGGGTCCAAGAGACCCAGTACTTC
CASSSRATRVQETQYF
>-|-|TRBJ2-7|TRBV14
TGTGCCAGCAGCCAAGTACGGCTCCAGCAGTACTTC
CASSQVRLQQYF
>-|-|TRBJ1-1|TRBV9
TGTGCCAGCAGCGTAGGTCCCGGTGGAAACACTGAAGCTTTCTTT
CASSVGPGGNTEAFF
>-|-|TRBJ1-2|TRBV6-6
TGTGCCAGCAGTTACAAGGGGGACTATGGCTACACCTTC
CASSYKGDYGYTF
>-|-|TRBJ1-6|TRBV5-1
TGCGCCAGCAGCTTGGAACAGTATAATTCACCCCTCCACTTT
CASSLEQYNSPLHF
>-|-|TRBJ2-7|TRBV7-6
TGTGCCAGCAGCTTAGGGAGTCCCGGGAGCTCCTACGAGCAGTACTTC
CASSLGSPGSSYEQYF
>-|TRBD1|TRBJ1-4|TRBV5-5
TGTGCCAGCAGCTTACAGGGGATTAATGAAAAACTGTTTTTT
CASSLQGINEKLFF
>few|-|TRBJ1-2|TRBV13
TGTGCCAGCACCCCCAGGGAGGGCTATGGCTACACCTTC
CASTPREGYGYTF
>-|-|TRBJ1-1|TRBV9
TGTGCCAGCAGCGTAGGTGAGAACATGAACACTGAAGCTTTCTTT
CASSVGENMNTEAFF
>-|-|TRBJ1-5|TRBV30
TGTGCCTGGAGTGCAGATAGCAATCAGCCCCAGCATTTT
CAWSADSNQPQHF
>-|-|TRBJ1-1|TRBV19
TGTGCCAGTAGCCCCGGACGTGGGGGGGTTGGCACTGAAGCTTTCTTT
CASSPGRGGVGTEAFF
>-|TRBD1|TRBJ1-6|TRBV7-2
TGTGCCAGCAGCCCCTCCGGGACAGATAATTCACCCCTCCACTTT
CASSPSGTDNSPLHF
>-|-|TRBJ2-7|TRBV6-5
TGTGCCAGCGGTGGAGGATTGGACTACGAGCAGTACTTC
CASGGGLDYEQYF
>few|TRBD2|TRBJ2-1|TRBV28
TGTGCCAGCAGTCCAGGACTAGCGAGATACAATGAGCAGTTCTTC
CASSPGLARYNEQFF
>once|TRBD1|TRBJ1-1|TRBV7-9
TGTGCCAGCAGCCCGGGGACAGGGACATCTGAAGCTTTCTTT
CASSPGTGTSEAFF
>-|TRBD2|TRBJ2-2|TRBV29-1
TGCAGCGTTGTGGGACTAGCGGGAGGCCGGGGCGGGGAGCTGTTTTTT
CSVVGLAGGRGGELFF
>few|-|TRBJ2-7|TRBV7-2
TGTGCCAGCAGCTTGGCCGGGCGAGAGCAGTACTTC
CASSLAGREQYF
>-|-|TRBJ2-1|TRBV5-6
TGTGCCAGCAGCTGGAGAGGAACTGGGCCCTACAATGAGCAGTTCTTC
CASSWRGTGPYNEQFF
>-|TRBD2|TRBJ2-5|TRBV28
TGTGCCAGCAGCCTCCCGGCGGGGGGCTCGGGGCAAGAGACCCAGTACTTC
CASSLPAGGSGQETQYF
>-|TRBD1|TRBJ2-7|TRBV18
TGTGCCAGCTCAACCGGGACAGGGATGCCCTACGAGCAGTACTTC
CASSTGTGMPYEQYF
>-|TRBD1|TRBJ2-7|TRBV5-4
TGTGCCAGCAGCTTGGGGGACAGGGCCCGCTCCTACGAGCAGTACTTC
CASSLGDRARSYEQYF
>-|-|TRBJ1-5|TRBV28
TGTGCCAGCAGTTTTGAGGGGATTGGCAATCAGCCCCAGCATTTT
CASSFEGIGNQPQHF
>-|TRBD1|TRBJ1-4|TRBV6-6
TGTGCCAGCAGTCAGGGACAGCGTAATGAAAAACTGTTTTTT
CASSQGQRNEKLFF
>-|-|TRBJ1-1|TRBV6-5
TGTGCCAGCAGTCCGGAGATGTGGACTGAAGCTTTCTTT
CASSPEMWTEAFF
>many|-|TRBJ1-4|TRBV11-2
TGTGCCAGCAGCTTCCAGGGTGCAACTAATGAAAAACTGTTTTTT
CASSFQGATNEKLFF
>-|TRBD2|TRBJ2-1|TRBV5-1
TGCGCCAGCAGCTTGATGGTAGCGGGAGGGATGATCAATGAGCAGTTCTTC
CASSLMVAGGMINEQFF
>-|-|TRBJ2-1|TRBV6-4
TGTGCCAGCACCGACGGGGTGGCGGGACGAAAGCCTGAGCAGTTCTTC
CASTDGVAGRKPEQFF
>many|TRBD1|TRBJ2-7|TRBV10-3
TGTGCCTTAGGACAGGGGGGTTCAGCAGGGGAGCAGTACTTC
CALGQGGSAGEQYF
>-|-|TRBJ2-2|TRBV7-9
TGTGCCAGCAGCTTCGGACAGATCGCGAACACCGGGGAGCTGTTTTTT
CASSFGQIANTGELFF
>-|-|TRBJ2-1|TRBV2
TGTGCCAGCAGCAAGACGAGGGGGAAAGTTTCGAATGAGCAGTTCTTC
CASSKTRGKVSNEQFF
>-|TRBD1|TRBJ1-1|TRBV5-1
TGCGCCAGCAGCTGGACAGGGATAGACACTGAAGCTTTCTTT
CASSWTGIDTEAFF
>-|-|TRBJ2-1|TRBV5-1
TGCGCCAGCAGCTTACCCCAGGGGAATGAGCAGTTCTTC
CASSLPQGNEQFF
>-|TRBD2|TRBJ2-5|TRBV4-1
TGCGCCAGCAGTCGTGGGACTAGCGGGGGACAATTCCAAGAGACCCAGTACTTC
CASSRGTSGGQFQETQYF
>-|-|TRBJ1-5|TRBV10-3
TGTGCCATCAGTGAGTCAAACGATAGCAATCAGCCCCAGCATTTT
CAISESNDSNQPQHF
>-|TRBD2|TRBJ2-2|TRBV11-2
TGTGCCAGCAGCTTTAGCGGGAGGAAAGACACCGGGGAGCTGTTTTTT
CASSFSGRKDTGELFF
>few|-|TRBJ1-5|TRBV6-1
TGTGCCAGCAGCATCGGACCCAGAGTCGATCAGCCCCAGCATTTT
CASSIGPRVDQPQHF
>-|TRBD2|TRBJ2-7|TRBV5-1
TGCGCCAGCAGCTTGAGACTAGCGACCCTCCCCTACGAGCAGTACTTC
CASSLRLATLPYEQYF
>few|-|TRBJ1-3|TRBV19
TGTGCCAGTAGTGAGACGGTTGGAAACACCATATATTTT
CASSETVGNTIYF
>-|TRBD2|TRBJ2-1|TRBV10-2
TGCGCCAGCCCTTCGGCGGGGGGGAACGGGGAGCAGTTCTTC
CASPSAGGNGEQFF
>-|TRBD2|TRBJ2-7|TRBV7-2
TGTGCCAGCAGCTCGGGACTAGCTCAGTACTTC
CASSSGLAQYF
>few|-|TRBJ1-1|TRBV5-6
TGTGCCAGCAGCAAGGCAGGGGAGCCCCTCATGAACACTGAAGCTTTCTTT
CASSKAGEPLMNTEAFF
>-|TRBD2|TRBJ2-3|TRBV6-1
TGTGCCAGCACTAGCGGGAGGGCCACAGATACGCAGTATTTT
CASTSGRATDTQYF
>once|-|TRBJ2-3|TRBV18
TGTGCCAGCTCACAGGACAGAGATACGCAGTATTTT
CASSQDRDTQYF